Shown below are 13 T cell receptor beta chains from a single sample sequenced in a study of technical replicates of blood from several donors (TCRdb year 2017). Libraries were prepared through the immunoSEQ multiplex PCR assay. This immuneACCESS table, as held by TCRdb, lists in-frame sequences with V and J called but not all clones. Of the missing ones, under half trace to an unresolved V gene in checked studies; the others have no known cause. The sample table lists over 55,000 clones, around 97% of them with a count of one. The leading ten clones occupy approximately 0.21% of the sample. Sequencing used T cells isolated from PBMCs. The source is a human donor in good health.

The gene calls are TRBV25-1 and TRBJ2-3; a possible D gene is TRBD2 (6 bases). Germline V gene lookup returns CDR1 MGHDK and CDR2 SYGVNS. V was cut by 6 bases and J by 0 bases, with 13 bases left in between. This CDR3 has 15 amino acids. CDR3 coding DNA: TGTGCCAGCAGCATATACGGGGGAAGCACAGATACGCAGTATTTT. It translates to CASSIYGGSTDTQYF.

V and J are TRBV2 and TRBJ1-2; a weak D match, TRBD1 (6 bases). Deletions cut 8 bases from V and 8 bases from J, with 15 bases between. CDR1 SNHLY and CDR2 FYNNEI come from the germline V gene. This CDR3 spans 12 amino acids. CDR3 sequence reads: CASRDTDLGYTF. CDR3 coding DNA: TGTGCCAGCCGGGACACGGACTTGGGCTACACCTTC.

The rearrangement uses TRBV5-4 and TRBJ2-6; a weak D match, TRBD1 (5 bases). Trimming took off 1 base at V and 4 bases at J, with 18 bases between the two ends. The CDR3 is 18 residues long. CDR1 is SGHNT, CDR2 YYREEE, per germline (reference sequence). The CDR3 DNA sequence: TGTGCCAGCAGCTTGAAGGTCAGGAAAGGGGCCGGGGCCAACGTCCTGACTTTC. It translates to CASSLKVRKGAGANVLTF.

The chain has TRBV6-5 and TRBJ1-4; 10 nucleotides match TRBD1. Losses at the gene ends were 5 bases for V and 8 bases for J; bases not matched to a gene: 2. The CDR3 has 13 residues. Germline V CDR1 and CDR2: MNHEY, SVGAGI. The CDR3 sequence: CASSRDRGEKLFF. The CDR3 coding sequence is TGTGCCAGCAGTCGGGACAGGGGCGAAAAACTGTTTTTT.

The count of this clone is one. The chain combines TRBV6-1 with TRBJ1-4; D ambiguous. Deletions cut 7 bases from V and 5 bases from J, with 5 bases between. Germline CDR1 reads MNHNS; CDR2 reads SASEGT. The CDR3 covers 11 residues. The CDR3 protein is CASTQNEKLFF. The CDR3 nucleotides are TGTGCCAGCACCCAGAATGAAAAACTGTTTTTT.

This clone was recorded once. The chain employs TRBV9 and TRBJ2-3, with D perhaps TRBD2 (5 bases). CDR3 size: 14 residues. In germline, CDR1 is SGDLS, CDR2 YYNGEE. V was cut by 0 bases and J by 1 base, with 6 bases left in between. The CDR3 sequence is CASSVEEGTDTQYF. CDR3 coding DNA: TGTGCCAGCAGCGTAGAGGAGGGCACAGATACGCAGTATTTT.

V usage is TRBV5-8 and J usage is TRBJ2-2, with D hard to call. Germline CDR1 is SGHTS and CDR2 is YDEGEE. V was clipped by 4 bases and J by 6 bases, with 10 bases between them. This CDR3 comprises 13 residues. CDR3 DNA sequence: TGTGCCAGCAGCCCCCAGGTTTCCGGGGAGCTGTTTTTT. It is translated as CASSPQVSGELFF.

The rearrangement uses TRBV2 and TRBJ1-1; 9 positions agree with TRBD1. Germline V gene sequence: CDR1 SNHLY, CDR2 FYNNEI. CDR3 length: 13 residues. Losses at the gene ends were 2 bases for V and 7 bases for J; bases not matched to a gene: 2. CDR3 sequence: CASSEYRGLEAFF. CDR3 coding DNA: TGTGCCAGCAGTGAATACAGGGGGCTTGAAGCTTTCTTT.

The CDR3 spells CASSFLQGNYGYTF. The CDR3 nucleotides are TGTGCCAGCAGCTTTCTGCAGGGGAACTATGGCTACACCTTC. This chain links TRBV5-6 with TRBJ1-2; a possible D gene is TRBD1 (6 bases). The V gene's germline CDR1 is SGHDT and CDR2 YYEEEE. Trimming left V 2 bases short and J 2 bases short, with 10 bases between. The CDR3 runs to 14 residues.

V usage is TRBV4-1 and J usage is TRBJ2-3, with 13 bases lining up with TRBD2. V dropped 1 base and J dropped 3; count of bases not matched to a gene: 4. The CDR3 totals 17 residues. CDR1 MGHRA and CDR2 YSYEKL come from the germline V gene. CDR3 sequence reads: CASSQGGLAGPTDTQYF. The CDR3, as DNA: TGCGCCAGCAGCCAAGGGGGACTAGCGGGGCCTACAGATACGCAGTATTTT.

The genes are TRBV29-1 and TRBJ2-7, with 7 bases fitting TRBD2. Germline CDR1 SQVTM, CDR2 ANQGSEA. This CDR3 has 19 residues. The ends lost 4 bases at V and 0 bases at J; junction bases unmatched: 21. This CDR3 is CSVVQRTRASGGSSYEQYF. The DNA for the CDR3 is TGCAGCGTTGTGCAACGGACACGTGCCTCGGGGGGAAGCTCCTACGAGCAGTACTTC.

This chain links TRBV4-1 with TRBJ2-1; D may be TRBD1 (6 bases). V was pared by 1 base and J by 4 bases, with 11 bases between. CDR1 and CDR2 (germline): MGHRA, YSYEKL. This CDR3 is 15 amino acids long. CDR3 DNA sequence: TGCGCCAGCAGCCAAGGGACAGAACAGTACAATGAGCAGTTCTTC. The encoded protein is CASSQGTEQYNEQFF.

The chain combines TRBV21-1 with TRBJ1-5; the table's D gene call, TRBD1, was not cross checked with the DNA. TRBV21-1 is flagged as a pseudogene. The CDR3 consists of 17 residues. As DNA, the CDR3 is TGTGCCAGCAGCAAAGTGGGGGGACAGGGTCCCAATCAGCCCCAGCATTTT. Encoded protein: CASSKVGGQGPNQPQHF.